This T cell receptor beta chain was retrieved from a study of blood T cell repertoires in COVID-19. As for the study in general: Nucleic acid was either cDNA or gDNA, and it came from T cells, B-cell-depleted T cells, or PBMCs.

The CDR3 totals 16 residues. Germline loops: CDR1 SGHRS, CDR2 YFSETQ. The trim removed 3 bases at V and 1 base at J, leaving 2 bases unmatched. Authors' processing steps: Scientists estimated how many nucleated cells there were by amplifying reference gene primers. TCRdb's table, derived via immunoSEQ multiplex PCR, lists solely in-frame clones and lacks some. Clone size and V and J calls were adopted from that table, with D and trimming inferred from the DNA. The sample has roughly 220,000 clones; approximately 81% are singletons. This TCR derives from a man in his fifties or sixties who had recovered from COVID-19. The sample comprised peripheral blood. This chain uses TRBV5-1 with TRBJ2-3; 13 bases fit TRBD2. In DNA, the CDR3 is TGCGCCAGCAGCTACGGACTAGCGGGGGGCACAGATACGCAGTATTTT. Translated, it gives CASSYGLAGGTDTQYF.